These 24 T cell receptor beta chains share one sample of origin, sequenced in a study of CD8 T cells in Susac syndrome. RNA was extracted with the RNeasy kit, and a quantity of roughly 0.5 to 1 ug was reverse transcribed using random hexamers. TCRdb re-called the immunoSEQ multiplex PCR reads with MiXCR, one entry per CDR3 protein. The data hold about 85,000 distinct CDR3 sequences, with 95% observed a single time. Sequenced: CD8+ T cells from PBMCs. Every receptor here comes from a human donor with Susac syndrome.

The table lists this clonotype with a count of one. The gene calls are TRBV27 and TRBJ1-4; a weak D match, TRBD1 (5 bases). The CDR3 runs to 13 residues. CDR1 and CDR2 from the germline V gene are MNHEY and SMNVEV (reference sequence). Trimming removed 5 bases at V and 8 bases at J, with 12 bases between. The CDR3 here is CASSPGTWEKLFF. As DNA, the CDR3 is TGTGCCAGCAGTCCTGGGACTTGGGAAAAACTGTTTTTT.

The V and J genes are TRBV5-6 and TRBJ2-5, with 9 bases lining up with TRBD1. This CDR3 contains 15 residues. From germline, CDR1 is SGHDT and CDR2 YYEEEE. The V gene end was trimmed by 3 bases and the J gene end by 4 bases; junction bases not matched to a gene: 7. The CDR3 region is CASSSGTGIVETQYF. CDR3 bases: TGTGCCAGCAGCTCGGGGACAGGGATTGTAGAGACCCAGTACTTC.

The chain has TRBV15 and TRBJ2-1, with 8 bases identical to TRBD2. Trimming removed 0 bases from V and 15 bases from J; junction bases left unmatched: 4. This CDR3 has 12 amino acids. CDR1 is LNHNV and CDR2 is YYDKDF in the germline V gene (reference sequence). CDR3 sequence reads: CATSREYGRGFF. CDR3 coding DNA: TGTGCCACCAGCAGAGAATACGGGAGGGGGTTCTTC. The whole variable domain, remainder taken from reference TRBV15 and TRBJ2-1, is DAMVIQNPRYQVTQFGKPVTLSCSQTLNHNVMYWYQQKSSQAPKLLFHYYDKDFNNEADTPDNFQSRRPNTSFCFLDIRSPGLGDTAMYLCATSREYGRGFFGPGTRLTVL.

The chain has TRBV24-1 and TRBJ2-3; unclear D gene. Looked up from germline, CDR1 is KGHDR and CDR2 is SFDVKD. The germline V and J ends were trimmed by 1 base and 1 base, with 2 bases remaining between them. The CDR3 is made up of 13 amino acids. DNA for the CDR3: TGTGCCACCAGTGATTTAGGCACAGATACGCAGTATTTT. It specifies CATSDLGTDTQYF.

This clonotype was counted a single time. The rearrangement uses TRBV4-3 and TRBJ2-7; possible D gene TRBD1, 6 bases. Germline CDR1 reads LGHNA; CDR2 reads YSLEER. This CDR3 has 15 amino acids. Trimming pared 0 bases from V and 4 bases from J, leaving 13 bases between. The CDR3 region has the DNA TGCGCCAGCAGCCAAGATCAGGGCAGGGGTTACGAGCAGTACTTC. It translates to CASSQDQGRGYEQYF.

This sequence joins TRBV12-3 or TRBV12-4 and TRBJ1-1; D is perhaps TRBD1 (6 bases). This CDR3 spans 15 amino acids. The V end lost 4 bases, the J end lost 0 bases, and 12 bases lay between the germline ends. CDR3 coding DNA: TGTGCCAGCAGTTCCCACAGGGCTATGAACACTGAAGCTTTCTTT. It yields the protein CASSSHRAMNTEAFF.

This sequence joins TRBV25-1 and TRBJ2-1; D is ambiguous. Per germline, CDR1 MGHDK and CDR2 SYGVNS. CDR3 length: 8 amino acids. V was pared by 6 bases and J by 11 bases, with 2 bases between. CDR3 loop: CASRKQFF. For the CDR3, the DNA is TGTGCCAGCAGAAAGCAGTTCTTC.

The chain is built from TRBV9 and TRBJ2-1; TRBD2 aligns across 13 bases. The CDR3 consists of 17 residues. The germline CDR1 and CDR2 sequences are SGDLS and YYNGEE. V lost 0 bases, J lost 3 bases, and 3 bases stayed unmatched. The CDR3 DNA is TGTGCCAGCAGCGTAGAGGGACTAGCGGGAATCTACAATGAGCAGTTCTTC. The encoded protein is CASSVEGLAGIYNEQFF.

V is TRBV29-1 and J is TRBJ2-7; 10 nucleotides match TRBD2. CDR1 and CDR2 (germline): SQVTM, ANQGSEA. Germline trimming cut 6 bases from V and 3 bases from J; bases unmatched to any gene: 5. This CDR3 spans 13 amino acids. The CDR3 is CSVTGTSVYEQYF. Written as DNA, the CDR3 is TGCAGCGTCACCGGGACTAGCGTCTACGAGCAGTACTTC.

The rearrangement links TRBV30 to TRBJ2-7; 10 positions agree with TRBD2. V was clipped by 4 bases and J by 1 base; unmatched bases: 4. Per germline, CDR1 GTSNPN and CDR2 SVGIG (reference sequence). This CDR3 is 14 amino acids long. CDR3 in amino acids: CAWTPGLASYEQYF. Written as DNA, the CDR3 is TGTGCCTGGACTCCGGGACTAGCGTCCTACGAGCAGTACTTC.

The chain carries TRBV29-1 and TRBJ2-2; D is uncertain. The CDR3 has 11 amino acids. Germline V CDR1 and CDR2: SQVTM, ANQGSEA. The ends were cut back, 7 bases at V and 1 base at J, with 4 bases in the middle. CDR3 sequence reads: CSGENTGELFF. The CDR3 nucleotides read TGCAGCGGAGAGAACACCGGGGAGCTGTTTTTT.

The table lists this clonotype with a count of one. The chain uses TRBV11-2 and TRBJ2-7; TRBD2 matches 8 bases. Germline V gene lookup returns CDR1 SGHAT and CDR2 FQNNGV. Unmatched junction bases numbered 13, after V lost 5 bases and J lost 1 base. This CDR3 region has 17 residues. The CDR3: CASSPEELAVPSYEQYF. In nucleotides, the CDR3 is TGTGCCAGCAGCCCCGAGGAACTAGCGGTACCTTCCTACGAGCAGTACTTC.

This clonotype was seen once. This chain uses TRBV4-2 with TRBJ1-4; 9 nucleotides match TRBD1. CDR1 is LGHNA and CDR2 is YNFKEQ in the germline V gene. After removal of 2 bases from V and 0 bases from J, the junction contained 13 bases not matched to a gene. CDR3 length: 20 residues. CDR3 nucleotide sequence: TGTGCCAGCAGCCAACGCACGGGGACAGGGTACTCTTCAACTAATGAAAAACTGTTTTTT. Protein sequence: CASSQRTGTGYSSTNEKLFF.

The CDR3 loop is CASSILAGGTDTQYF. As DNA, the CDR3 is TGTGCCAGCAGCATACTAGCGGGAGGCACAGATACGCAGTATTTT. This sequence joins TRBV6-1 and TRBJ2-3, with 11 nucleotides matching TRBD2. This CDR3 is 15 amino acids long. With V trimmed by 6 bases and J by 1 base, 3 bases remained unmatched. Germline lookup yields CDR1 MNHNS and CDR2 SASEGT.

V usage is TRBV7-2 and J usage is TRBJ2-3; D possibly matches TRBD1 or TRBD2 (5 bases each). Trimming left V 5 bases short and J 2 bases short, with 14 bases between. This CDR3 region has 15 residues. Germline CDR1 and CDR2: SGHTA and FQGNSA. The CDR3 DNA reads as TGTGCCAGCAGCCGGTCGGGACGGAACACAGATACGCAGTATTTT. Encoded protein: CASSRSGRNTDTQYF.

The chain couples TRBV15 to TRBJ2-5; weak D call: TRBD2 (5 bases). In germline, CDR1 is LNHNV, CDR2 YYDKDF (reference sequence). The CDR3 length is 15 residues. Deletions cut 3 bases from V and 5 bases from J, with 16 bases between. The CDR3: CATSRPARREETQYF. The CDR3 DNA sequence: TGTGCCACCAGCAGGCCCGCCCGAAGGGAGGAGACCCAGTACTTC. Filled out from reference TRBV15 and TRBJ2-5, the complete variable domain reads DAMVIQNPRYQVTQFGKPVTLSCSQTLNHNVMYWYQQKSSQAPKLLFHYYDKDFNNEADTPDNFQSRRPNTSFCFLDIRSPGLGDTAMYLCATSRPARREETQYFGPGTRLLVL.

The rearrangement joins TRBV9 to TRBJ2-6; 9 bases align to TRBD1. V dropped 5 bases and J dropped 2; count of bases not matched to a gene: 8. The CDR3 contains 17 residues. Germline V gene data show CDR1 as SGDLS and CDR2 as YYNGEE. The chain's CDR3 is CASSDPGQGPGANVLTF. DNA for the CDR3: TGTGCCAGCAGTGACCCGGGACAGGGACCTGGGGCCAACGTCCTGACTTTC.

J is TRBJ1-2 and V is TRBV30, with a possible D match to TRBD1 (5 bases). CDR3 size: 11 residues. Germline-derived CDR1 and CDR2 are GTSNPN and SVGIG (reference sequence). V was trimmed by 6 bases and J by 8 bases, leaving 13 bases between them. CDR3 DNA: TGTGCCTGTCCGAGGGACGGCGGCTACACCTTC. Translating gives CACPRDGGYTF.

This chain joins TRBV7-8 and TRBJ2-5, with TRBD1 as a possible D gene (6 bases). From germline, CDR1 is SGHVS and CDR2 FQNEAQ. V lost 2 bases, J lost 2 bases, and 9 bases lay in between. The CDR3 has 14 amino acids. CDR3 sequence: CASSLNRVQETQYF. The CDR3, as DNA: TGTGCCAGCAGCTTAAACAGGGTGCAAGAGACCCAGTACTTC.

The CDR3 DNA reads as TGTGCCAGCAGCCTAGCGGTTGGGGCAGATACGCAGTATTTT. Its protein is CASSLAVGADTQYF. The chain is built from TRBV5-6 and TRBJ2-3; 7 bases map to TRBD2. CDR1 and CDR2 (germline): SGHDT, YYEEEE. The junction had 6 bases not matched to a gene; V was cut back by 4 bases and J by 4 bases. The CDR3 covers 14 residues.

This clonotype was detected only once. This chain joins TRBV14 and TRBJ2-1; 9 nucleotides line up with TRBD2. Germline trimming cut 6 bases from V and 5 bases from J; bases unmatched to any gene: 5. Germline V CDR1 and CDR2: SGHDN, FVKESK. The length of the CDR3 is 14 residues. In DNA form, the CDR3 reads TGTGCCAGCAGAGCTAGACTAGCGGACAATGAGCAGTTCTTC. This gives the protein CASRARLADNEQFF.

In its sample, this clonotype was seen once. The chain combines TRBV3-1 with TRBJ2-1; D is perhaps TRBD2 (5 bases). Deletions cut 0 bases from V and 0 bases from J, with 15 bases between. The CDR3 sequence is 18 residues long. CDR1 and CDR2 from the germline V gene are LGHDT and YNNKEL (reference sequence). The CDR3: CASSQDGLATSSYNEQFF. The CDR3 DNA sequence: TGTGCCAGCAGCCAAGATGGGTTAGCGACGAGCTCCTACAATGAGCAGTTCTTC.

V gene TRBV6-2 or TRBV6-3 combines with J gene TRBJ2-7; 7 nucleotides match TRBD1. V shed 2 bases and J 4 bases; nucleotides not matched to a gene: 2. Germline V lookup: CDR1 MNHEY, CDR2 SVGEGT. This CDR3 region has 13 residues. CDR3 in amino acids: CASSYGTVYEQYF. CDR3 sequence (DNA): TGTGCCAGCAGTTACGGGACAGTTTACGAGCAGTACTTC.

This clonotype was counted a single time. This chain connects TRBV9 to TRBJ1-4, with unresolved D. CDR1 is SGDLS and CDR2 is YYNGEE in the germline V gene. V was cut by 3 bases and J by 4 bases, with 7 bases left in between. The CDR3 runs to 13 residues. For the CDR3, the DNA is TGTGCCAGCAGCGCGGGGAGTAATGAAAAACTGTTTTTT. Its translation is CASSAGSNEKLFF.